The T cell receptor beta chain under discussion was sequenced for a study of blood T cell repertoires in COVID-19. Study as a whole: Sources were T cells, B-cell-depleted T cells, or PBMCs; the material itself was cDNA or gDNA.

Germline V gene lookup returns CDR1 SGHKS and CDR2 YYEKEE (reference sequence). V lost 0 bases to trimming and J lost 0 bases, with 22 bases between them. The CDR3 runs 20 residues. As handled by the study authors: Amplification of reference gene primers was used by the study to estimate nucleated cell counts. TCRdb's table, derived via immunoSEQ multiplex PCR, lists solely in-frame clones and lacks some. From that table come the V and J calls and clone size; the DNA was used to work out D and trimming. The sample yields some 220,000 clones, around 85% seen once. The study recruited people aged about 18 to 90 years across about two dozen US areas.

This chain links TRBV5-5 with TRBJ1-5; D is undetermined. Sequenced: PBMCs or T cells enriched from blood (not recorded which). The sequence derives from a woman aged 35 to 49 with acute COVID-19. CDR3 DNA: TGTGCCAGCAGCTTGGGGGCAGGCGGGGTACCCATAATTAGCAATCAGCCCCAGCATTTT. This encodes CASSLGAGGVPIISNQPQHF.